The rows below give T cell receptor beta chains drawn from one sample of a study of STAT5B mutations in CD4+ large granular lymphocyte leukemia. Sequenced by immunoSEQ multiplex PCR; TCRdb stores in-frame clones only, minus some. This repertoire shows fewer than 30,000 clones, roughly three quarters found once; its top ten account for roughly 0.98%. The sequenced sample was CD4+ T cells from blood buffy coats. All receptors come from a human donor in good health. CDR3s include the opening cysteine and the closing phenylalanine or tryptophan. The D gene is left open where the match is weak. Rows give clone size only sometimes, using once, few, many, or a class for an expanded clone.

-,TRBJ2-1,-,TRBV5-1,CASSLGPGRSSYNEQFF,TGCGCCAGCAGCTTGGGACCGGGACGAAGCTCCTACAATGAGCAGTTCTTC
-,TRBJ2-5,-,TRBV7-3,CASSLIGLAGETQYF,TGTGCCAGCAGCTTAATCGGGCTAGCTGGGGAGACCCAGTACTTC
-,TRBJ1-1,-,TRBV28,CASSNGIEAFF,TGTGCCAGCTCAAATGGAATTGAAGCTTTCTTT
-,TRBJ2-2,-,TRBV5-1,CASSDDLNTGELFF,TGCGCCAGCAGCGACGACTTGAACACCGGGGAGCTGTTTTTT
-,TRBJ2-3,TRBD2,TRBV9,CASSVDLAGGRTQYF,TGTGCCAGCAGCGTTGACCTAGCGGGGGGCCGGACGCAGTATTTT
few,TRBJ2-2,-,TRBV2,CASRVNTGELFF,TGTGCCAGCAGGGTGAACACCGGGGAGCTGTTTTTT
few,TRBJ1-5,TRBD1,TRBV6-1,CASRGTGSQPQHF,TGTGCCAGCAGGGGGACAGGATCGCAGCCCCAGCATTTT
-,TRBJ1-3,-,TRBV2,CASSAGASGNTIYF,TGTGCCAGCAGTGCCGGGGCCTCTGGAAACACCATATATTTT
-,TRBJ2-7,-,TRBV18,CASSPQAYEQYF,TGTGCCAGCTCACCACAAGCCTACGAGCAGTACTTC
once,TRBJ1-5,-,TRBV21-1,CASSLGGGMSNQPQHF,TGTGCCAGCAGCTTAGGGGGGGGTATGAGCAATCAGCCCCAGCATTTT
-,TRBJ2-2,TRBD1,TRBV18,CASSPPGRTGSTGELFF,TGTGCCAGCTCACCCCCGGGTAGGACAGGGAGCACCGGGGAGCTGTTTTTT
-,TRBJ2-5,TRBD1,TRBV2,CASSQVQGFQETQYF,TGTGCCAGCAGTCAAGTACAGGGGTTCCAAGAGACCCAGTACTTC
-,TRBJ1-1,-,TRBV5-1,CASSLDSHNTEAFF,TGCGCCAGCAGCTTGGACAGTCATAACACTGAAGCTTTCTTT
-,TRBJ1-1,-,TRBV9,CASSLYGGSTEAFF,TGTGCCAGCAGCTTGTACGGGGGGTCCACTGAAGCTTTCTTT
few,TRBJ2-7,-,TRBV18,CASSPTTVSYEQYF,TGTGCCAGCTCACCGACAACAGTCTCCTACGAGCAGTACTTC
-,TRBJ2-3,TRBD2,TRBV28,CASSLEPAGGRTDTQYF,TGTGCCAGCAGTTTAGAGCCGGCGGGGGGGCGCACAGATACGCAGTATTTT
once,TRBJ2-5,-,TRBV10-2,CASREGVQETQYF,TGCGCCAGCAGGGAGGGCGTTCAAGAGACCCAGTACTTC
-,TRBJ2-1,-,TRBV11-3,CASSSSSSPLYNEQFF,TGTGCCAGCAGCTCTTCGTCATCACCCCTCTACAATGAGCAGTTCTTC
-,TRBJ1-3,TRBD1,TRBV9,CASSVQGARGNTIYF,TGTGCCAGCAGCGTCCAGGGGGCGAGGGGAAACACCATATATTTT
few,TRBJ2-7,TRBD1,TRBV30,CASRTGGNEQYF,TGTGCCTCGCGAACAGGGGGTAACGAGCAGTACTTC
few,TRBJ1-5,-,TRBV6-5,CASSWSTNQPQHF,TGTGCCAGCAGTTGGTCAACCAATCAGCCCCAGCATTTT
few,TRBJ1-1,-,TRBV19,CASSIDIRNTEAFF,TGTGCCAGTAGTATAGATATCAGGAACACTGAAGCTTTCTTT
-,TRBJ2-3,-,TRBV30,CAWSRLAFADTQYF,TGTGCCTGGAGTCGGCTAGCATTCGCAGATACGCAGTATTTT
-,TRBJ1-4,-,TRBV28,CASSLDPVEKLFF,TGTGCCAGCAGTTTGGACCCCGTGGAAAAACTGTTTTTT
-,TRBJ2-7,TRBD2,TRBV6-6,CASRLGLAGLYEQYF,TGTGCCAGCAGACTGGGACTAGCGGGACTTTACGAGCAGTACTTC
-,TRBJ2-7,TRBD1,TRBV5-5,CASSVYGTVNEQYF,TGTGCCAGCAGCGTCTACGGGACAGTCAACGAGCAGTACTTC
-,TRBJ1-5,-,TRBV6-1,CASSEGSFYSNQPQHF,TGTGCCAGCAGTGAAGGATCCTTTTATAGCAATCAGCCCCAGCATTTT
-,TRBJ1-3,-,TRBV2,CASSVGTGNTIYF,TGTGCCAGCAGTGTAGGGACTGGAAACACCATATATTTT
-,TRBJ1-2,-,TRBV14,CASSQDRGGYGYTF,TGTGCCAGCAGCCAAGACAGGGGTGGCTATGGCTACACCTTC
-,TRBJ1-1,-,TRBV5-1,CASSGTGMGNTEAFF,TGCGCCAGCAGCGGAACAGGGATGGGGAACACTGAAGCTTTCTTT
-,TRBJ1-5,-,TRBV18,CASSDSNQPQHF,TGTGCCAGCTCCGATAGCAATCAGCCCCAGCATTTT
-,TRBJ1-1,-,TRBV7-2,CASSLEPQGGYTEAFF,TGTGCCAGCAGCTTAGAGCCCCAGGGAGGGTACACTGAAGCTTTCTTT
-,TRBJ1-1,-,TRBV28,CASALVSENTEAFF,TGTGCCAGCGCGTTGGTCTCGGAGAACACTGAAGCTTTCTTT
-,TRBJ1-1,-,TRBV28,CASSPPGADRNTEAFF,TGTGCCAGCAGTCCCCCGGGGGCTGACAGGAACACTGAAGCTTTCTTT
-,TRBJ1-4,-,TRBV27,CASSPAAPREKLFF,TGTGCCAGCAGTCCGGCGGCCCCCAGGGAAAAACTGTTTTTT
-,TRBJ1-5,TRBD1,TRBV28,CASSPQGASNQPQHF,TGTGCCAGCAGTCCACAGGGGGCAAGCAATCAGCCCCAGCATTTT
few,TRBJ2-1,TRBD1,TRBV7-9,CASSLERMGQGNGEQFF,TGTGCCAGCAGCTTAGAACGGATGGGACAGGGGAATGGTGAGCAGTTCTTC
-,TRBJ2-3,-,TRBV4-2,CASSQALEPDTQYF,TGTGCCAGCAGCCAAGCCTTGGAACCAGATACGCAGTATTTT
-,TRBJ1-6,-,TRBV28,CASSPPVGDNSPLHF,TGTGCCAGCAGTCCGCCGGTGGGGGATAATTCACCCCTCCACTTT
-,TRBJ2-5,-,TRBV2,CASREEPGAQYF,TGTGCCAGCAGGGAGGAGCCAGGAGCCCAGTACTTC
few,TRBJ1-1,TRBD1,TRBV2,CASNRDRATEAFF,TGTGCCAGCAACCGGGACAGGGCCACTGAAGCTTTCTTT
once,TRBJ2-3,-,TRBV28,CASSPAGTRASTDTQYF,TGTGCCAGCAGCCCGGCCGGGACTCGAGCTAGCACAGATACGCAGTATTTT
-,TRBJ2-2,-,TRBV10-3,CAISGPDSRTGELFF,TGTGCCATCAGTGGACCTGACAGCAGGACCGGGGAGCTGTTTTTT
-,TRBJ2-7,-,TRBV7-8,CASSSRPAAPYEQYF,TGTGCCAGCAGCTCGAGACCCGCGGCACCCTACGAGCAGTACTTC
-,TRBJ1-1,-,TRBV6-4,CASTIGTPNTEAFF,TGTGCCAGCACGATCGGGACACCGAACACTGAAGCTTTCTTT
-,TRBJ1-1,-,TRBV6-6,CASSYLGHTEAFF,TGTGCCAGCAGTTACCTGGGGCACACTGAAGCTTTCTTT
-,TRBJ2-1,-,TRBV7-7,CASSLAGGEQFF,TGTGCCAGCAGCTTAGCGGGCGGCGAGCAGTTCTTC
-,TRBJ2-3,-,TRBV7-6,CASSLLLSTDTQYF,TGTGCCAGCAGCCTGCTTCTCAGCACAGATACGCAGTATTTT
-,TRBJ2-4,-,TRBV4-2,CASSQDIDSSIQYF,TGTGCCAGCAGCCAAGATATCGACTCGTCGATTCAGTACTTC
-,TRBJ2-1,TRBD2,TRBV6-6,CASSYSGGTNDNEQFF,TGTGCCAGCAGTTACTCAGGTGGGACTAATGACAATGAGCAGTTCTTC